A selection of T cell receptor beta chains follows, all from one sample in a study of T cell changes during pregnancy in multiple sclerosis. Repertoires were generated with immunoSEQ multiplex PCR, while TCRdb's copy carries only in-frame clones and drops some. The repertoire includes 75,000 to 95,000 clones, roughly 94% of them detected once, and about 0.14% sits in the top ten. The input for sequencing was CD4+ T cells from peripheral blood mononuclear cells, taken after pregnancy. Every receptor here comes from a female donor with multiple sclerosis, enrolled in a pregnancy study. The CDR3 runs from the conserved cysteine through the conserved F or W. A D gene is named only where the DNA matches it firmly. Clone size is shown for a subset of rows, as once, few, many or a class of expanded clone.

size	D	V	J	CDR3	DNA
-	-	TRBV28	TRBJ1-1	CATQQVDTEAFF	TGTGCCACCCAACAGGTAGACACTGAAGCTTTCTTT
-	TRBD1	TRBV6-5	TRBJ1-2	CASSYLGQGLTYGYTF	TGTGCCAGCAGTTACCTGGGACAGGGCCTAACCTATGGCTACACCTTC
few	-	TRBV7-9	TRBJ1-2	CASSSTGYGYTF	TGTGCCAGCAGCTCTACAGGGTACGGCTACACCTTC
once	-	TRBV5-8	TRBJ2-3	CASSLASASVKSTDTQYF	TGTGCCAGCAGCTTGGCCTCGGCTAGCGTCAAGAGCACAGATACGCAGTATTTT
-	TRBD2	TRBV7-9	TRBJ2-5	CASSLSGRSETQYF	TGTGCCAGCAGCCTTAGCGGGAGATCCGAGACCCAGTACTTC
-	-	TRBV6-6	TRBJ1-2	CASSPKPAGHGYTF	TGTGCCAGCAGTCCCAAGCCCGCGGGGCATGGCTACACCTTC
-	-	TRBV7-8	TRBJ2-1	CASSLSGGKVYNEQFF	TGTGCCAGCAGCTTATCTGGCGGGAAAGTGTACAATGAGCAGTTCTTC
-	-	TRBV18	TRBJ2-5	CASSPTGLGETQYF	TGTGCCAGCTCACCAACAGGGCTGGGAGAGACCCAGTACTTC
-	TRBD2	TRBV7-3	TRBJ2-1	CASSLGLAYNEQFF	TGTGCCAGCAGCTTGGGACTAGCCTACAATGAGCAGTTCTTC
-	TRBD2	TRBV19	TRBJ2-1	CASGSGRGLSNEQFF	TGTGCTTCAGGAAGCGGGAGGGGCCTCTCAAATGAGCAGTTCTTC
once	TRBD1	TRBV27	TRBJ2-1	CASSLRGMGTDKQFF	TGTGCCAGCAGTTTGAGGGGGATGGGGACAGATAAGCAGTTCTTC
-	-	TRBV4-3	TRBJ1-2	CASSPSYGLNQGGYTF	TGCGCCAGCAGCCCAAGTTACGGCCTGAACCAGGGAGGCTACACCTTC
-	-	TRBV28	TRBJ2-7	CASSSSWTATFSYEQYF	TGTGCCAGCAGTTCTTCATGGACAGCTACATTCTCCTACGAGCAGTACTTC
-	-	TRBV29-1	TRBJ1-4	CSVENRGASEKLFF	TGCAGCGTTGAAAATCGGGGGGCGAGTGAAAAACTGTTTTTT
-	-	TRBV6-1	TRBJ2-2	CAVKQGRNTGELFF	TGTGCCGTGAAGCAGGGGCGTAACACCGGGGAGCTGTTTTTT
-	-	TRBV6-1	TRBJ1-2	CASSAQGNGYTF	TGTGCCAGCAGTGCTCAGGGGAATGGCTACACCTTC
-	-	TRBV5-5	TRBJ1-2	CASSSGGGSYGYTF	TGTGCCAGCAGCTCGGGGGGAGGGAGCTATGGCTACACCTTC
-	TRBD1	TRBV5-1	TRBJ1-2	CASSPPDRPFYGYTF	TGCGCCAGCAGCCCTCCGGACAGGCCCTTTTATGGCTACACCTTC
-	-	TRBV5-4	TRBJ2-3	CASSQGQPGTDTQYF	TGTGCCAGCAGCCAAGGACAACCCGGCACAGATACGCAGTATTTT
-	TRBD1	TRBV10-3	TRBJ2-7	CAISNDPTGGEKYVTPYEQYF	TGTGCCATCAGTAACGACCCCACAGGGGGCGAAAAGTACGTAACTCCCTACGAGCAGTACTTC
-	-	TRBV28	TRBJ2-4	CASGPFSIQYF	TGTGCCAGCGGCCCTTTTTCCATTCAGTACTTC
-	-	TRBV5-4	TRBJ2-1	CASSQIRERNEQFF	TGTGCCAGCAGCCAAATTCGGGAACGCAATGAGCAGTTCTTC
-	TRBD2	TRBV6-6	TRBJ2-3	CASSYFGGGTDTQYF	TGTGCCAGCAGTTACTTCGGGGGGGGCACAGATACGCAGTATTTT
-	-	TRBV6-6	TRBJ2-7	CASSPITRVSEQYF	TGTGCCAGCAGTCCTATAACCCGGGTATCCGAGCAGTACTTC
-	-	TRBV14	TRBJ2-7	CASSQTTGWFGEQYF	TGTGCCAGCAGCCAAACGACAGGCTGGTTTGGCGAGCAGTACTTC
-	-	TRBV7-2	TRBJ2-7	CASSLTGTQSSYEQYF	TGTGCCAGCAGCTTGACCGGGACTCAGAGCTCCTACGAGCAGTACTTC
once	TRBD1	TRBV4-1	TRBJ2-2	CASSQGDRDTGELFF	TGCGCCAGCAGCCAAGGGGACAGGGACACCGGGGAGCTGTTTTTT
-	-	TRBV4-1	TRBJ1-6	CASSQVGGNNSPLHF	TGCGCCAGCAGCCAAGTGGGCGGGAATAATTCACCCCTCCACTTT
-	-	TRBV6-1	TRBJ1-4	CASSEYGGKDEKLFF	TGTGCCAGCAGTGAATATGGGGGGAAAGATGAAAAACTGTTTTTT
-	TRBD2	TRBV18	TRBJ2-1	CASSLKHVGAGGYNEQFF	TGTGCCAGCTCACTCAAACACGTTGGAGCGGGAGGCTACAATGAGCAGTTCTTC
-	TRBD1	TRBV15	TRBJ1-4	CATSRDDRGWANEKLFF	TGTGCCACCAGCAGGGACGACAGGGGCTGGGCTAATGAAAAACTGTTTTTT
-	-	TRBV6-5	TRBJ1-5	CASSSGANQPQHF	TGTGCCAGCAGTTCAGGGGCAAATCAGCCCCAGCATTTT
-	-	TRBV6-5	TRBJ2-1	CASSGTGSPINEQFF	TGTGCCAGCAGTGGAACCGGGAGTCCCATCAATGAGCAGTTCTTC
-	-	TRBV6-6	TRBJ2-2	CASSNQGGHYPGELFF	TGTGCCAGCAGTAACCAGGGGGGACATTATCCCGGGGAGCTGTTTTTT
-	-	TRBV7-6	TRBJ2-3	CASSLLSVGARDTQYF	TGTGCCAGCAGCTTACTTTCGGTGGGAGCGAGGGATACGCAGTATTTT
-	-	TRBV28	TRBJ1-2	CASSFRLGGYTF	TGTGCCAGCAGTTTTAGGTTGGGCGGCTACACCTTC
-	-	TRBV27	TRBJ1-2	CASRTFGGYTF	TGTGCCAGCAGGACATTTGGGGGCTACACCTTC
-	-	TRBV28	TRBJ1-4	CASSLNEKLFF	TGTGCCAGCAGTCTGAATGAAAAACTGTTTTTT
-	-	TRBV5-4	TRBJ1-1	CASSPLQGRMNTEAFF	TGTGCCAGCAGCCCCCTTCAGGGGCGCATGAACACTGAAGCTTTCTTT
-	TRBD1	TRBV19	TRBJ2-3	CASSNRDRGTDTQYF	TGTGCCAGTAGTAACCGGGACAGGGGGACAGATACGCAGTATTTT
-	-	TRBV6-5	TRBJ1-5	CASSYSSGNQPQHF	TGTGCCAGCAGTTACTCTAGTGGCAATCAGCCCCAGCATTTT
-	-	TRBV5-5	TRBJ2-1	CASSRLGGTLHNEQFF	TGTGCCAGCAGCCGCCTGGGCGGGACTCTACACAATGAGCAGTTCTTC
-	-	TRBV28	TRBJ2-2	CASIPGTNTGELFF	TGTGCCAGCATCCCCGGGACGAACACCGGGGAGCTGTTTTTT